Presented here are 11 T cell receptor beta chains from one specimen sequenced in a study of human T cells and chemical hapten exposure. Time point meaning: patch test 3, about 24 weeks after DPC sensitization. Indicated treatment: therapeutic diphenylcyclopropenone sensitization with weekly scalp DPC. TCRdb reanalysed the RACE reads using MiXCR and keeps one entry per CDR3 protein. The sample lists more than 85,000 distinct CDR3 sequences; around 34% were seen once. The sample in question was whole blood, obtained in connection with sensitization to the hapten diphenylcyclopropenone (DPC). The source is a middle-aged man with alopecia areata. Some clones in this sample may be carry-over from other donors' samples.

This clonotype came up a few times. The CDR3 region is CSVGLHLGLGTQETQYF. The CDR3 DNA reads TGCAGCGTTGGCCTTCACCTAGGACTAGGGACGCAAGAGACCCAGTACTTC. The chain joins TRBV29-1 to TRBJ2-5, with 7 bases fitting TRBD2. V lost 4 bases and J lost 2; bases outside the gene matches: 16. This CDR3 is 17 amino acids long. CDR1 is SQVTM and CDR2 is ANQGSEA in the germline V gene.

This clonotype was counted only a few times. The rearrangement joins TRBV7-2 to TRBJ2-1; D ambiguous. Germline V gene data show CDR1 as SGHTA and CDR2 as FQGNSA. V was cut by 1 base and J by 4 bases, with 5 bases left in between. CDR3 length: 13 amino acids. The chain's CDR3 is CASSLGSYNEQFF. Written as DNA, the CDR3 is TGTGCCAGCAGCTTAGGGAGTTACAATGAGCAGTTCTTC.

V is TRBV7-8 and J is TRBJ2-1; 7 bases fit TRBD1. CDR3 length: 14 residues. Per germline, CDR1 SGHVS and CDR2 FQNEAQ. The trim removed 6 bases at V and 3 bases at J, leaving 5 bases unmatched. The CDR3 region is CASSLGGGYNEQFF. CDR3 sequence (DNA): TGTGCCAGCAGTCTAGGGGGCGGCTACAATGAGCAGTTCTTC.

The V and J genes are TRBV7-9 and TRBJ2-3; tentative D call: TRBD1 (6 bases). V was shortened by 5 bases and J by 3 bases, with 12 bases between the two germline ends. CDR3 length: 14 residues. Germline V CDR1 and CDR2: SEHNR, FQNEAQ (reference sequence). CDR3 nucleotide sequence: TGTGCCAGCAGCGCAGACAGGAGGACAGATACGCAGTATTTT. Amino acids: CASSADRRTDTQYF.

The CDR3 coding sequence is TGTGCCAGCAGTTTAGTTTCCGGGGTGAGCACAGATACGCAGTATTTT. The encoded protein is CASSLVSGVSTDTQYF. The V gene is TRBV12-3 or TRBV12-4, the J gene TRBJ2-3; possibly TRBD2 for D (5 bases). This CDR3 region has 16 residues. The ends were cut back, 1 base at V and 0 bases at J, with 11 bases in the middle.

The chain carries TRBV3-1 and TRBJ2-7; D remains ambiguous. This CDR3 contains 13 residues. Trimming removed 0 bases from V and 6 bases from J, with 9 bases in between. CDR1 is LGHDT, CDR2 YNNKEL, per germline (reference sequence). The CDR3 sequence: CASSQDPAPEQYF. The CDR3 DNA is TGTGCCAGCAGCCAAGACCCCGCCCCCGAGCAGTACTTC.

The CDR3 reads CASSLGEGSEKLFF. CDR3 nucleotide sequence: TGTGCCAGCAGTTTAGGGGAGGGTTCCGAAAAACTGTTTTTT. The chain combines TRBV12-3 or TRBV12-4 with TRBJ1-4; D remains unclear. This CDR3 region has 14 residues. V was trimmed by 1 base and J by 8 bases, leaving 11 bases between them.

CDR3: CATSRTGQGENIQYF. The DNA for the CDR3 is TGTGCCACCAGCAGGACGGGACAGGGGGAAAACATTCAGTACTTC. The chain is built from TRBV15 and TRBJ2-4, with TRBD1 identical over 11 bases. Germline CDR1 reads LNHNV; CDR2 reads YYDKDF (reference sequence). Trimming removed 3 bases from V and 5 bases from J; junction bases left unmatched: 3. The CDR3 spans 15 residues. Based on the CDR3 plus reference TRBV15 and TRBJ2-4, the full variable domain is DAMVIQNPRYQVTQFGKPVTLSCSQTLNHNVMYWYQQKSSQAPKLLFHYYDKDFNNEADTPDNFQSRRPNTSFCFLDIRSPGLGDTAMYLCATSRTGQGENIQYFGAGTRLSVL.

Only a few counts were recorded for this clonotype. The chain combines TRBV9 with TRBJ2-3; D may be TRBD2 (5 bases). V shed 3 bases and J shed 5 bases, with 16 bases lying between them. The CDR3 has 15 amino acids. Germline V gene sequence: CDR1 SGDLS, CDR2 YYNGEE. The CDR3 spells CASSASPSRGDTQYF. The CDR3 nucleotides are TGTGCCAGCAGCGCCTCGCCTTCCCGGGGAGATACGCAGTATTTT.

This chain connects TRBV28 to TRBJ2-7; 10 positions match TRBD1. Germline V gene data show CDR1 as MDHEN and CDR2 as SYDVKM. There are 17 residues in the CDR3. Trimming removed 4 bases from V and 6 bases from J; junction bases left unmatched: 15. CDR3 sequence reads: CASSSTLGQGWTSEQYF. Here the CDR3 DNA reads TGTGCCAGCAGTTCCACACTGGGACAGGGGTGGACCAGCGAGCAGTACTTC.

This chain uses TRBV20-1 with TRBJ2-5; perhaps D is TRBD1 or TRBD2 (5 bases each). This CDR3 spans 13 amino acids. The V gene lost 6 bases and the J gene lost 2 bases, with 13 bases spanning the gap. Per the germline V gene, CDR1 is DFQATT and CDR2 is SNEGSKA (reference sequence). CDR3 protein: CSAHGTPQETQYF. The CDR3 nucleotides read TGCAGTGCACACGGGACCCCACAAGAGACCCAGTACTTC.